These T cell receptor beta chains were read from a single sample in a study of patients and donors after allogeneic stem cell transplantation. TCRdb reprocessed the RT-PCR reads via MiXCR and lists one record per CDR3 protein. The sample includes 400,000 to 500,000 distinct CDR3 sequences, about a sixth seen only once; the top ten take around 6.8%. Material: blood, either unsorted or a sorted T cell fraction (not recorded which). Source of these receptors: a human donor who was either an allogeneic HSCT recipient or a stem cell or donor lymphocyte infusion donor (not recorded which). It is not recorded whose cells these are; they may come from a transplant donor. Each CDR3 is given with its conserved first and last residue. A D gene is named only where the DNA matches it firmly. The size of a clone is reported for some rows only, either as once, few or many, or as a class for expanded clones.

TRBV11-3	.	16	TRBJ2-2	few	CASSLVLTGAPGELFF	TGTGCCAGCAGCTTAGTTCTAACGGGAGCGCCCGGGGAGCTGTTTTTT
TRBV11-2	.	16	TRBJ2-5	.	CASSFGLALNQETQYF	TGTGCCAGCAGCTTTGGGCTAGCGTTGAACCAAGAGACCCAGTACTTC
TRBV15	TRBD2	16	TRBJ2-2	.	CATSRNGGIGAGELFF	TGTGCCACCAGCAGAAACGGGGGGATAGGTGCCGGGGAGCTGTTTTTT
TRBV9	TRBD2	16	TRBJ2-5	few	CASSPGLAGASETQYF	TGTGCCAGCAGCCCGGGACTAGCGGGGGCCTCGGAGACCCAGTACTTC
TRBV20-1	TRBD1	13	TRBJ2-7	few	CSALGQGLYEQYF	TGCAGTGCCCTGGGACAGGGGCTCTACGAGCAGTACTTC
TRBV15	.	16	TRBJ2-2	few	CATSRPPGTDTGELFF	TGTGCCACCAGCAGACCCCCCGGGACGGACACCGGGGAGCTGTTTTTT
TRBV21-1	.	15	TRBJ2-7	.	CARKGLASISYEQYF	TGTGCCAGAAAGGGACTAGCTTCGATCTCCTACGAGCAGTACTTC
TRBV11-2	.	15	TRBJ2-2	many	CASSPGTKNTGELFF	TGTGCCAGCAGCCCCGGGACAAAGAACACCGGGGAGCTGTTTTTT
TRBV7-9	.	14	TRBJ1-2	.	CASSPRDHLRSYTF	TGTGCCAGCAGCCCCCGGGACCACCTGCGGAGCTACACCTTC
TRBV5-1	TRBD2	15	TRBJ2-1	many	CASSLYGGGADEQFF	TGCGCCAGCAGCTTGTACGGCGGGGGGGCCGATGAGCAGTTCTTC
TRBV19	.	15	TRBJ1-6	.	CASSPRRDEGSPLHF	TGTGCCAGTAGTCCGCGCCGGGACGAGGGTTCACCCCTCCACTTT
TRBV9	TRBD1	13	TRBJ1-2	many	CASSVDRGYGYTF	TGTGCCAGCAGCGTGGACAGGGGGTACGGCTACACCTTC
TRBV2	.	14	TRBJ2-7	.	CASKATGPAYEQYF	TGTGCCAGCAAGGCGACAGGTCCGGCCTACGAGCAGTACTTC
TRBV6-2/TRBV6-3	TRBD2	15	TRBJ2-7	few	CASSRRLAGDYEQYF	TGTGCCAGCAGTCGACGACTAGCGGGAGACTACGAGCAGTACTTC
TRBV7-2	.	14	TRBJ1-1	.	CASSLEAANTEAFF	TGTGCCAGCAGCTTAGAGGCCGCGAACACTGAAGCTTTCTTT
TRBV2	.	11	TRBJ2-5	few	CASLVGETQYF	TGTGCCAGCCTCGTGGGAGAGACCCAGTACTTC
TRBV7-9	TRBD1	14	TRBJ2-5	few	CASSLIDRAETQYF	TGTGCCAGCAGCTTAATTGACAGGGCGGAGACCCAGTACTTC
TRBV29-1	.	13	TRBJ1-2	few	CSVEEELTWGYTF	TGCAGCGTTGAAGAGGAGCTTACTTGGGGCTACACCTTC
TRBV2	.	13	TRBJ2-2	few	CASSEENTGELFF	TGTGCCAGCAGTGAGGAAAACACCGGGGAGCTGTTTTTT
TRBV6-6	TRBD1	12	TRBJ1-4	.	CASREGQGENSF	TGTGCCAGCAGAGAGGGACAGGGTGAAAATTCTTTT
TRBV29-1	TRBD1	16	TRBJ1-1	.	CSVNPRTGGMNTEAFF	TGCAGCGTGAACCCAAGGACAGGCGGAATGAACACTGAAGCTTTCTTT
TRBV11-2	.	14	TRBJ1-2	.	CASSFQDGNYGYTF	TGTGCCAGCAGCTTTCAGGACGGGAACTATGGCTACACCTTC
TRBV20-1	.	12	TRBJ2-7	few	CSARDRGQDQYF	TGCAGTGCTAGAGATCGTGGCCAGGACCAGTACTTC
TRBV3-1	TRBD1	14	TRBJ2-1	many	CASSLGQGGNEQFF	TGTGCCAGCAGCCTCGGACAGGGCGGGAATGAGCAGTTCTTC
TRBV7-8	.	15	TRBJ1-3	few	CASSLARGVGNTIYF	TGTGCCAGCAGCTTAGCGAGGGGGGTTGGAAACACCATATATTTT
TRBV2	.	14	TRBJ2-2	many	CASTWDGNTGELFF	TGTGCCAGCACTTGGGACGGAAACACCGGGGAGCTGTTTTTT
TRBV3-1	.	15	TRBJ1-2	few	CASSQEQGLGYGYTF	TGTGCCAGCAGCCAAGAACAAGGGCTAGGCTATGGCTACACCTTC
TRBV7-3	TRBD1	17	TRBJ1-1	.	CASSSVPGQGLNTEAFF	TGTGCCAGCAGCTCGGTCCCGGGACAGGGTTTGAACACTGAAGCTTTCTTT
TRBV24-1	TRBD1	15	TRBJ2-1	.	CATSRTGTSYNEQFF	TGTGCCACCAGTCGGACAGGGACGTCCTACAATGAGCAGTTCTTC
TRBV20-1	TRBD2	13	TRBJ2-3	few	CSARGGGANTQYF	TGCAGTGCTAGGGGCGGGGGGGCAAATACGCAGTATTTT
TRBV4-3	TRBD2	15	TRBJ2-3	.	CASSQERLASDTQYF	TGCGCCAGCAGCCAAGAGCGACTAGCATCAGATACGCAGTATTTT
TRBV4-2	TRBD2	17	TRBJ2-3	few	CASSQDFPSGSSDTQYF	TGTGCCAGCAGCCAAGATTTTCCTAGCGGGAGCTCAGATACGCAGTATTTT
TRBV20-1	.	14	TRBJ2-7	few	CSARSGEGRYEQYF	TGCAGTGCTAGATCGGGTGAGGGTAGATACGAGCAGTACTTC
TRBV9	TRBD1	15	TRBJ1-1	many	CASSVSGTGNTEAFF	TGTGCCAGCAGCGTTTCCGGGACAGGGAACACTGAAGCTTTCTTT
TRBV11-1	TRBD2	19	TRBJ2-2	.	CASKNSGTSGRWSTGELFF	TGTGCCAGCAAAAATTCCGGGACTAGCGGGAGATGGAGCACCGGGGAGCTGTTTTTT
TRBV29-1	.	12	TRBJ2-1	.	CSGASGFNEQFF	TGCAGCGGCGCATCCGGGTTCAATGAGCAGTTCTTC
TRBV18	.	13	TRBJ2-7	.	CASSPSRDSWQYF	TGTGCCAGCTCACCAAGCCGGGACTCCTGGCAGTACTTC
TRBV15	.	16	TRBJ2-5	.	CATSRIGRGFQETQYF	TGTGCCACCAGCCGTATAGGCAGGGGCTTCCAAGAGACCCAGTACTTC
TRBV7-2	.	15	TRBJ2-3	.	CASSFGPRGTDTQYF	TGTGCCAGCAGCTTCGGACCTCGAGGTACAGATACGCAGTATTTT
TRBV5-1	.	16	TRBJ1-1	few	CASSLAGGLGNTEAFF	TGCGCCAGCAGCTTGGCCGGGGGTCTCGGGAACACTGAAGCTTTCTTT
TRBV20-1	.	11	TRBJ2-3	few	CSARTSDTQYF	TGCAGTGCTAGGACGTCAGATACGCAGTATTTT
TRBV9	.	13	TRBJ2-7	few	CASSPGQWKEQYF	TGTGCCAGCAGCCCAGGACAATGGAAGGAGCAGTACTTC